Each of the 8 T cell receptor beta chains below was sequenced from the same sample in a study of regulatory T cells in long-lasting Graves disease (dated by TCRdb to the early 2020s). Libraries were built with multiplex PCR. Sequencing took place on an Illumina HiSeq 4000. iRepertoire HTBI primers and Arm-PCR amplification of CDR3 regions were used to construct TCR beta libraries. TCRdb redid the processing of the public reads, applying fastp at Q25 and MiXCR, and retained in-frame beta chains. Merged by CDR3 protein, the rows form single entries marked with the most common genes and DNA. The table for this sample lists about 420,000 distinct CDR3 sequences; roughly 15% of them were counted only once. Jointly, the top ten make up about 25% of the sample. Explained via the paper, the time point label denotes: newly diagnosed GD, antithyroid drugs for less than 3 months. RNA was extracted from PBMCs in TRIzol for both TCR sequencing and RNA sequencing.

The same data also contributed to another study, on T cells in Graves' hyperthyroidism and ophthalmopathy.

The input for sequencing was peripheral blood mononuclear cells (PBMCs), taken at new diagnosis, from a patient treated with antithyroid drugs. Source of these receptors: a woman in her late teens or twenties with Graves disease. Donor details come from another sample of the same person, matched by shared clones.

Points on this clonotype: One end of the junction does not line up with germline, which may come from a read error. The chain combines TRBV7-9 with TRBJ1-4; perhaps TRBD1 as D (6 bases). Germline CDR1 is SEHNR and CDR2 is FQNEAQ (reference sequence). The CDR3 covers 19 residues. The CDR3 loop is CASSSQRAYREATNEKLLF. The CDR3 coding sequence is TGTGCCAGCAGCTCCCAGCGTGCTTACAGGGAGGCAACTAATGAAAAACTGCTTTTT.

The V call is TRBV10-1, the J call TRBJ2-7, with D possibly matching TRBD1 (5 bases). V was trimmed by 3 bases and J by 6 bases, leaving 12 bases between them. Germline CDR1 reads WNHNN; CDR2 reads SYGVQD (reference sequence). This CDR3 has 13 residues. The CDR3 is CASSEQQGSEQYF. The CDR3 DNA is TGCGCCAGCAGTGAACAGCAGGGATCCGAGCAGTACTTC.

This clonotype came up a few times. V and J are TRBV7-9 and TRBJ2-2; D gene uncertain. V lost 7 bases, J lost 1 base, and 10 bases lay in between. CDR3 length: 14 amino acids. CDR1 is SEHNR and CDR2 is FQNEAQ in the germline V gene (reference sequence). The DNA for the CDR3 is TGTGCCAGCATGAGAAACAGGAACACCGGGGAGCTGTTTTTT. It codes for CASMRNRNTGELFF.

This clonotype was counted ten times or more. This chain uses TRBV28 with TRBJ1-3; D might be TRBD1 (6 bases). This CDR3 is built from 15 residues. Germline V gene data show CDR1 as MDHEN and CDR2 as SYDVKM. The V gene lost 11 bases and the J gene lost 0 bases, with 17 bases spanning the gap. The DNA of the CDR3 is TGTGCCTCATATAAAGGGGGTGCCTCTGGAAACACCATATATTTT. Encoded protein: CASYKGGASGNTIYF.

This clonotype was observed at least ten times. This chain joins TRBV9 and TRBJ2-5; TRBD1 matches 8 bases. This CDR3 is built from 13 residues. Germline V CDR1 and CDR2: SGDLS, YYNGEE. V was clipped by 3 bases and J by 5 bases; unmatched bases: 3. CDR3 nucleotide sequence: TGTGCCAGCAGCGCGGACAGGGCTGAGACCCAGTACTTC. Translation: CASSADRAETQYF. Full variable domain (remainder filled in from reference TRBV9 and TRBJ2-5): DSGVTQTPKHLITATGQRVTLRCSPRSGDLSVYWYQQSLDQGLQFLIQYYNGEERAKGNILERFSAQQFPDLHSELNLSSLELGDSALYFCASSADRAETQYFGPGTRLLVL.

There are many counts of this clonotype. The CDR3 here is CASSLEGPYEQYF. As DNA, the CDR3 is TGTGCCAGCAGCTTAGAAGGGCCCTACGAGCAGTACTTC. The V call is TRBV7-2, the J call TRBJ2-7, with D unclear. The CDR3 has 13 amino acids. Trimming removed 1 base at V and 2 bases at J, with 6 bases between. Per the germline V gene, CDR1 is SGHTA and CDR2 is FQGNSA. The full variable domain, its missing parts supplied by reference TRBV7-2 and TRBJ2-7, is GAGVSQSPSNKVTEKGKDVELRCDPISGHTALYWYRQSLGQGLEFLIYFQGNSAPDKSGLPSDRFSAERTGGSVSTLTIQRTQQEDSAVYLCASSLEGPYEQYFGPGTRLTVT.

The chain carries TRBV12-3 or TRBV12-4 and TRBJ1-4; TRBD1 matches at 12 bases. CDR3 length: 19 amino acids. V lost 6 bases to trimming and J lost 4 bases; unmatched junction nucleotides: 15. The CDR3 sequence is CASSGGNRDRGHGNEKLFF. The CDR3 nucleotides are TGTGCCAGCAGCGGGGGGAATAGGGACAGGGGGCACGGTAATGAAAAACTGTTTTTT.

CDR3 residues: CASSSSDNEQYF. The CDR3 region has the DNA TGTGCCAGCAGTAGCTCGGACAACGAGCAGTACTTC. The chain joins TRBV12-3 or TRBV12-4 to TRBJ2-7, with a weak D call TRBD1 (5 bases). This CDR3 is 12 amino acids long. V was pared by 5 bases and J by 5 bases, with 10 bases between.